The rows below give T cell receptor beta chains drawn from one sample of a study. TCRdb redid the calling of the RT-PCR reads with MiXCR, one entry per CDR3 protein. Here the sample spans hundreds of thousands of distinct CDR3 sequences, 12% to 15% being singletons. Sample: memory CD4+ T cells from blood. Receptor source: a female donor in good health, serving as a healthy control. The conserved cysteine and the conserved F or W are not part of the CDR3 here. The D gene is left open where the match is weak. Only some rows state a clone size, as once, few, many or a class for expanded clones.

CDR3aa: ASSDLAPSYTGELF
d_gene: .
j_gene: TRBJ2-2
v_gene: TRBV6-1
abundance: .

CDR3aa: ASSETNQQVPAF
d_gene: .
j_gene: TRBJ1-1
v_gene: TRBV6-1
abundance: .

CDR3aa: ASSQEGNGYT
d_gene: .
j_gene: TRBJ1-2
v_gene: TRBV4-3
abundance: many

CDR3aa: SAREMGQGRYEQY
d_gene: TRBD1
j_gene: TRBJ2-7
v_gene: TRBV20-1
abundance: few

CDR3aa: ASTWWGSTDTQY
d_gene: .
j_gene: TRBJ2-3
v_gene: TRBV7-2
abundance: many

CDR3aa: SVLASPNTEAF
d_gene: .
j_gene: TRBJ1-1
v_gene: TRBV29-1
abundance: .

CDR3aa: ASSLSGFEAF
d_gene: .
j_gene: TRBJ1-1
v_gene: TRBV5-1
abundance: many

CDR3aa: ASREDKSSTDTQY
d_gene: .
j_gene: TRBJ2-3
v_gene: TRBV5-1
abundance: many

CDR3aa: ASSLGRLAGGPDTDTQY
d_gene: TRBD2
j_gene: TRBJ2-3
v_gene: TRBV13
abundance: .

CDR3aa: SAEGRGGETEAF
d_gene: .
j_gene: TRBJ1-1
v_gene: TRBV20-1
abundance: few

CDR3aa: ASRSGLAGEETQY
d_gene: TRBD2
j_gene: TRBJ2-5
v_gene: TRBV6-1
abundance: few

CDR3aa: SAREAQGGGTEAF
d_gene: TRBD1
j_gene: TRBJ1-1
v_gene: TRBV20-1
abundance: few

CDR3aa: ASTSGGPTGELF
d_gene: TRBD2
j_gene: TRBJ2-2
v_gene: TRBV6-2/TRBV6-3
abundance: .

CDR3aa: ASSRSRGSGNTIY
d_gene: .
j_gene: TRBJ1-3
v_gene: TRBV6-5
abundance: few

CDR3aa: ASSSRGGGARSYEQY
d_gene: .
j_gene: TRBJ2-7
v_gene: TRBV27
abundance: .

CDR3aa: ASSPLVGANTGELF
d_gene: .
j_gene: TRBJ2-2
v_gene: TRBV27
abundance: .

CDR3aa: ASSLASAGFNEKLF
d_gene: .
j_gene: TRBJ1-4
v_gene: TRBV7-9
abundance: .

CDR3aa: SAGRYEQY
d_gene: .
j_gene: TRBJ2-7
v_gene: TRBV20-1
abundance: many

CDR3aa: ATSAYTGMEQY
d_gene: .
j_gene: TRBJ2-7
v_gene: TRBV24-1
abundance: .

CDR3aa: ASSLYRAAGEQF
d_gene: .
j_gene: TRBJ2-1
v_gene: TRBV5-1
abundance: .

CDR3aa: ASSQGQGAYQPQH
d_gene: TRBD1
j_gene: TRBJ1-5
v_gene: TRBV4-2
abundance: .

CDR3aa: ASSPGSGGAMNTEAF
d_gene: .
j_gene: TRBJ1-1
v_gene: TRBV5-1
abundance: many

CDR3aa: ASSLFWGEQY
d_gene: .
j_gene: TRBJ2-7
v_gene: TRBV28
abundance: few

CDR3aa: ASSFYNRDRKGQPQH
d_gene: TRBD1
j_gene: TRBJ1-5
v_gene: TRBV7-2
abundance: .

CDR3aa: SVEDKRGDPLH
d_gene: .
j_gene: TRBJ1-6
v_gene: TRBV29-1
abundance: few

CDR3aa: ASSASGGYGYT
d_gene: TRBD1
j_gene: TRBJ1-2
v_gene: TRBV7-6
abundance: many

CDR3aa: SARSSGLLSYEQH
d_gene: TRBD2
j_gene: TRBJ2-7
v_gene: TRBV20-1
abundance: once

CDR3aa: ASSFQGGRGAVNEQF
d_gene: TRBD2
j_gene: TRBJ2-1
v_gene: TRBV7-2
abundance: .

CDR3aa: ASSLQYNEQF
d_gene: .
j_gene: TRBJ2-1
v_gene: TRBV7-2
abundance: many

CDR3aa: SARVADGRVNEQF
d_gene: TRBD2
j_gene: TRBJ2-1
v_gene: TRBV20-1
abundance: .

CDR3aa: ASSASPADTQY
d_gene: .
j_gene: TRBJ2-3
v_gene: TRBV9
abundance: .

CDR3aa: ASTSFGSQETQY
d_gene: .
j_gene: TRBJ2-5
v_gene: TRBV12-3/TRBV12-4
abundance: many

CDR3aa: SAGETGNTIY
d_gene: .
j_gene: TRBJ1-3
v_gene: TRBV29-1
abundance: .

CDR3aa: ASSFRQGGAGYT
d_gene: TRBD1
j_gene: TRBJ1-2
v_gene: TRBV28
abundance: .

CDR3aa: ASSQGPVQEQF
d_gene: .
j_gene: TRBJ2-1
v_gene: TRBV14
abundance: few

CDR3aa: ASTLRFGGRPYNEQF
d_gene: TRBD2
j_gene: TRBJ2-1
v_gene: TRBV27
abundance: .

CDR3aa: ASSSDPGSPLH
d_gene: .
j_gene: TRBJ1-6
v_gene: TRBV5-1
abundance: .

CDR3aa: ASSPGSLGGTQY
d_gene: .
j_gene: TRBJ2-5
v_gene: TRBV11-2
abundance: .

CDR3aa: ATSDSRQFNQPQH
d_gene: .
j_gene: TRBJ1-5
v_gene: TRBV24-1
abundance: many

CDR3aa: ASSTPTGETRDTQY
d_gene: TRBD1
j_gene: TRBJ2-3
v_gene: TRBV5-1
abundance: few

CDR3aa: ASSLYEQY
d_gene: .
j_gene: TRBJ2-7
v_gene: TRBV28
abundance: many

CDR3aa: ASSSGVDQPQH
d_gene: .
j_gene: TRBJ1-5
v_gene: TRBV5-1
abundance: .

CDR3aa: SVKRGFNSPLH
d_gene: .
j_gene: TRBJ1-6
v_gene: TRBV29-1
abundance: many

CDR3aa: SVATQDSNQPQY
d_gene: .
j_gene: TRBJ2-5
v_gene: TRBV29-1
abundance: .

CDR3aa: ASCWQETNTGELF
d_gene: .
j_gene: TRBJ2-2
v_gene: TRBV5-1
abundance: few

CDR3aa: ASSYGASGRQWNEQF
d_gene: TRBD2
j_gene: TRBJ2-1
v_gene: TRBV6-5
abundance: many

CDR3aa: ASSVRSSGNTIY
d_gene: .
j_gene: TRBJ1-3
v_gene: TRBV9
abundance: .

CDR3aa: ASSSTRGGETQY
d_gene: .
j_gene: TRBJ2-5
v_gene: TRBV5-6
abundance: few

CDR3aa: ASSQGHTQGNEQF
d_gene: .
j_gene: TRBJ2-1
v_gene: TRBV3-1
abundance: .

CDR3aa: ASSQDPLYYNEQF
d_gene: .
j_gene: TRBJ2-1
v_gene: TRBV7-2
abundance: few

CDR3aa: ATSRDINYNEQF
d_gene: .
j_gene: TRBJ2-1
v_gene: TRBV15
abundance: few

CDR3aa: ASSLVGGRHNQPQH
d_gene: .
j_gene: TRBJ1-5
v_gene: TRBV7-2
abundance: few

CDR3aa: ASSLGLAGRQETQY
d_gene: TRBD2
j_gene: TRBJ2-5
v_gene: TRBV5-1
abundance: few

CDR3aa: ASSPSGSLSKNIQY
d_gene: TRBD2
j_gene: TRBJ2-4
v_gene: TRBV12-3/TRBV12-4
abundance: .

CDR3aa: ASSLSGTSGRGGTQY
d_gene: TRBD2
j_gene: TRBJ2-3
v_gene: TRBV5-1
abundance: .

CDR3aa: AIRELRTGDTQY
d_gene: TRBD1
j_gene: TRBJ2-3
v_gene: TRBV10-3
abundance: .

CDR3aa: ASSYTGTVGLEQF
d_gene: .
j_gene: TRBJ2-1
v_gene: TRBV5-6
abundance: .